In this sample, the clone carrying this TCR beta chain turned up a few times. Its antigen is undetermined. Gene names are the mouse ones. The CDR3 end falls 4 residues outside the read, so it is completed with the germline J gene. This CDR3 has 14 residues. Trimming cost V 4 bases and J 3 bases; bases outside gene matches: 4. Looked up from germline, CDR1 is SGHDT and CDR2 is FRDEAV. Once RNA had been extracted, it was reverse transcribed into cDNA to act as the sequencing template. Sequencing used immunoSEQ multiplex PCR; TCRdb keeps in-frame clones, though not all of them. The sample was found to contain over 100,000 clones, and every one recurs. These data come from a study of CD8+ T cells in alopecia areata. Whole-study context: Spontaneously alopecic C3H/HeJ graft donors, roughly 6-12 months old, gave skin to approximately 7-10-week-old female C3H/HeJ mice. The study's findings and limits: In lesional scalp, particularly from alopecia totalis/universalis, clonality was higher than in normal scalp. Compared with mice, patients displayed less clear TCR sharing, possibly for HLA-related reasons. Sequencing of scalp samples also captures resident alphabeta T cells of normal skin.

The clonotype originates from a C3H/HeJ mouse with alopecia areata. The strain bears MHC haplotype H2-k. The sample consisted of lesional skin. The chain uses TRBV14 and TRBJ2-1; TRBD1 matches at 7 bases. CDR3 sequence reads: CASSHRDSYAEQFF. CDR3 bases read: TGTGCCAGCAGTCACCGGGACAGCTATGCT.